A selection of T cell receptor beta chains follows, all from one sample in a study of CD8 T cells in ankylosing spondylitis. One entry per CDR3 protein, called by TCRdb with MiXCR from the 5' RACE reads. The table includes about 240,000 distinct CDR3 sequences, about 10% detected once. Sample: blood, either unsorted or a sorted T cell fraction (not recorded which). The receptors here all came from a male donor with ankylosing spondylitis or in good health (not recorded which). CDR3s leave out the opening cysteine and the closing phenylalanine or tryptophan. Clone size is given for some rows only: seen once, a few or many times, or a class if the clone is expanded.

clone_size v_call cdr3_aa
. TRBV11-1 ASSPQGPTNILRNTEAF
many TRBV20-1 SAPGTFTSTDTQY
. TRBV7-9 ASSPGLPVDEQF
many TRBV28 ASSLSTSGANEQF
few TRBV24-1 ATSPRDTTDTQY
few TRBV7-3 ASSTHGGGDNSPLH
many TRBV5-5 ASSLLGGGYNEQF
few TRBV7-9 ASSLVVQEQF
few TRBV2 ASSELVYETQY
. TRBV5-1 ASSLSSSYSEQF
many TRBV20-1 SARALENGEAF
few TRBV7-2 ASSQPSYRLKWETQY
many TRBV29-1 SVEDRDRDTGELF
few TRBV2 ASREGYGHEQF
many TRBV29-1 SVDVLGHPYEQY
many TRBV28 ASRRGPISYNEQF
many TRBV5-5 ASSLSREPSRTDTQY
. TRBV13 ASSAKNQAGPQETQY
many TRBV5-1 ASSLDVIGMGLNTEAF
. TRBV11-2 ASSLDGGSSYEQY
many TRBV5-1 ASSSPDSDNTDTQY
many TRBV12-3/TRBV12-4 ASSFMPGLAFTEQY
. TRBV5-1 ASSLAGPNADTQY
many TRBV7-9 ASSTGQPNQPQH
few TRBV24-1 ATSGAVTGELF
. TRBV29-1 SGSGGEDTQY
many TRBV9 ASSVTNQETQY
many TRBV5-1 ASSREGASNTGELF
many TRBV29-1 SVEAGGLTGELF
many TRBV5-1 ASSLSASYEQY
. TRBV7-8 ASSLVGTSGKELF
many TRBV11-2 ASSPSRGFQETQY
many TRBV10-3 AISDIRTSGSYEQY
few TRBV27 ASSLGADMNTEAF
. TRBV10-3 AIIAGNEQF
many TRBV20-1 SARDSFGELF
many TRBV7-2 ASSLTSGATGGETQY
many TRBV7-3 ASSPLASFITPNTEAF
many TRBV5-1 ASSRQSSYNEQF
many TRBV7-6 ASSPRLAVYQETQY
few TRBV12-3/TRBV12-4 ASSLQGTGRANEKLF
. TRBV20-1 SARVQGLSSYEQY
many TRBV7-6 ASSTPYRGFPYNEQF
. TRBV3-1 ASSPGVSTDTQY
many TRBV6-5 ASSYSLGRASYEQY
. TRBV7-2 ASSLAGGGLAAYNEQF
. TRBV4-1 ASRRAGGGETQY
many TRBV28 ASFAERVGGAF
many TRBV5-1 ASSDRVTEAF